The next 28 T cell receptor beta chains were all read from a single sample in a study of blood T cell repertoires in COVID-19. Here immunoSEQ multiplex PCR was the method, and the copy in TCRdb shows in-frame clones only, minus some. The sample holds 150,000 or so clones, roughly 88% seen once. The sequenced material came from PBMCs or T cells enriched from blood (not recorded which). These receptors were taken from a man between 65 and 85 years old who had been exposed to COVID-19.

V gene TRBV5-6 combines with J gene TRBJ2-1; tentatively, D is TRBD2 (6 bases). The V end lost 0 bases, the J end lost 4 bases, and 8 bases lay between the germline ends. Germline V gives CDR1 SGHDT, CDR2 YYEEEE. This CDR3 spans 14 amino acids. CDR3 in amino acids: CASSLGDLYNEQFF. CDR3 in DNA: TGTGCCAGCAGCTTGGGGGACTTATACAATGAGCAGTTCTTC.

The chain has TRBV27 and TRBJ2-3; 9 bases match TRBD1. V lost 2 bases and J lost 6; bases outside the gene matches: 9. The CDR3 length is 16 residues. The germline V gene has CDR1 MNHEY and CDR2 SMNVEV (reference sequence). CDR3 sequence (DNA): TGTGCCAGCAGTTTAGGAGGACAGGGGTTTTCGGATACGCAGTATTTT. Translating it yields CASSLGGQGFSDTQYF.

The CDR3 bases are TGTGCCAGCAGTTTACACGGGACAGGGGCATACAATGAGCAGTTCTTC. Translation gives CASSLHGTGAYNEQFF. The V and J genes are TRBV27 and TRBJ2-1; 10 nucleotides agree with TRBD1. V was clipped by 2 bases and J by 4 bases; unmatched bases: 5. The CDR3 is 16 amino acids. The germline gives CDR1 MNHEY, CDR2 SMNVEV (reference sequence).

This rearrangement joins TRBV28 to TRBJ2-7; 10 nucleotides line up with TRBD1. V trimming: 9 bases; J trimming: 5 bases; junction bases outside the gene matches: 4. Germline loops: CDR1 MDHEN, CDR2 SYDVKM. CDR3 length: 12 residues. CDR3 DNA: TGTGCCAGTCGACAGGGGGCTAACGAGCAGTACTTC. It codes for CASRQGANEQYF.

The chain couples TRBV2 to TRBJ1-3; 7 nucleotides match TRBD1. The germline CDR1 and CDR2 sequences are SNHLY and FYNNEI. The CDR3 is made up of 16 amino acids. J lost 3 bases, V lost 4 bases, and 9 bases had no gene match. The CDR3 sequence: CASSGGTASLGNTIYF. CDR3 in DNA: TGTGCCAGCAGTGGCGGGACAGCCTCCCTTGGAAACACCATATATTTT.

The rearrangement uses TRBV19 and TRBJ1-6; D uncertain. Per the germline V gene, CDR1 is LNHDA and CDR2 is SQIVND (reference sequence). There are 14 residues in the CDR3. Trimming shortened V by 5 bases and J by 9 bases, and 14 bases separated the two germline ends. The CDR3 coding sequence is TGTGCCAGTAGTTCATCTGCAGGTGGTTCACCCCTCCACTTT. The encoded protein is CASSSSAGGSPLHF.

The chain links TRBV6-5 to TRBJ2-7; 7 bases are a match to TRBD1. CDR3 length: 12 residues. From germline, CDR1 is MNHEY and CDR2 SVGAGI. V gave up 6 bases and J gave up 1 base; unmatched junction bases: 0. The CDR3 sequence: CASSRGSYEQYF. CDR3 DNA sequence: TGTGCCAGCAGCAGGGGGTCCTACGAGCAGTACTTC.

In its sample, this clone was seen a few times. V usage is TRBV19 and J usage is TRBJ2-7; D is possibly TRBD2 (5 bases). CDR1 is LNHDA, CDR2 SQIVND, per germline (reference sequence). The CDR3 totals 11 residues. Trimming shortened V by 1 base and J by 7 bases, and 5 bases separated the two germline ends. In DNA, the CDR3 is TGTGCCAGTAGTATAGGGAGGGAGCAGTACTTC. This codes for CASSIGREQYF. Supplemented by reference TRBV19 and TRBJ2-7, the full variable domain reads DGGITQSPKYLFRKEGQNVTLSCEQNLNHDAMYWYRQDPGQGLRLIYYSQIVNDFQKGDIAEGYSVSREKKESFPLTVTSAQKNPTAFYLCASSIGREQYFGPGTRLTVT.

The chain uses TRBV7-2 and TRBJ1-4; D call uncertain. The CDR3 runs to 16 residues. The V gene's germline CDR1 is SGHTA and CDR2 FQGNSA. V lost 2 bases, J lost 0 bases, and 10 bases lay in between. CDR3 residues: CASSLQAWTTNEKLFF. The CDR3 region has the DNA TGTGCCAGCAGCTTACAGGCATGGACAACTAATGAAAAACTGTTTTTT.

The rearrangement uses TRBV5-8 and TRBJ2-1; D is possibly TRBD2 (5 bases). Trimming took off 7 bases at V and 6 bases at J, with 17 bases between the two ends. This CDR3 spans 14 amino acids. CDR1 SGHTS and CDR2 YDEGEE come from the germline V gene. The CDR3 region has the DNA TGTGCCAGCCCCGGGGATATCCAGCCCAATGAGCAGTTCTTC. Protein: CASPGDIQPNEQFF.

This chain joins TRBV5-1 and TRBJ2-3; TRBD2 matches at 9 bases. V trimming: 5 bases; J trimming: 0 bases; junction bases outside the gene matches: 19. Germline V gene sequence: CDR1 SGHRS, CDR2 YFSETQ. The CDR3 is 20 amino acids. The CDR3: CASRSVSSGVPKPSTDTQYF. The DNA of the CDR3 is TGCGCCAGCAGGAGTGTTTCTAGCGGGGTTCCCAAACCTAGCACAGATACGCAGTATTTT.

This chain links TRBV21-1 with TRBJ1-2. TRBV21-1 is termed a pseudogene. The CDR3 is 16 residues long. The CDR3 loop reads CASRKVEGPPNYGYTF. The CDR3 DNA sequence: TGTGCCAGCAGGAAAGTGGAGGGCCCGCCTAACTATGGCTACACCTTC.

This chain connects TRBV6-2 or TRBV6-3 to TRBJ2-7, with 10 bases fitting TRBD2. The germline gives CDR1 MNHEY, CDR2 SVGEGT. The CDR3 extends over 19 amino acids. Trimming at V came to 4 bases and at J to 3 bases, leaving 18 bases not matched to a gene. The CDR3 DNA reads as TGTGCCAGCAGTTTCCCCTTGGGAGCGGGAGGGCCGCCGGACTACGAGCAGTACTTC. Its translation: CASSFPLGAGGPPDYEQYF.

This clone occurred a few times. The chain carries TRBV4-3 and TRBJ1-2, with 8 bases matching TRBD1. J was trimmed by 4 bases and V by 3 bases; bases with no gene match: 1. The CDR3 runs to 13 residues. Germline CDR1 LGHNA, CDR2 YSLEER. The CDR3 region is CASSQTGAYGYTF. The CDR3, as DNA: TGCGCCAGCAGCCAGACAGGGGCCTATGGCTACACCTTC.

The chain joins TRBV5-6 to TRBJ1-5; tentative D call: TRBD1 (5 bases). The CDR3 has 13 residues. V was shortened by 5 bases and J by 1 base, with 7 bases between the two germline ends. Germline-derived CDR1 and CDR2 are SGHDT and YYEEEE. For the CDR3, the DNA is TGTGCCAGCAGTCCAGGGAGCAATCAGCCCCAGCATTTT. Its translation is CASSPGSNQPQHF.

The CDR3 protein is CASSSQGFTEAFF. The CDR3 DNA reads TGCGCCAGCAGTTCACAGGGGTTCACTGAAGCTTTCTTT. The J gene is TRBJ1-1, the V gene TRBV5-1, with 7 nucleotides matching TRBD1. V gave up 5 bases and J gave up 4 bases; unmatched junction bases: 5. Germline assignment: CDR1 SGHRS and CDR2 YFSETQ. CDR3 size: 13 residues.

The rearrangement uses TRBV18 and TRBJ2-2, with a possible D match to TRBD2 (5 bases). V lost 4 bases and J 5 bases, leaving 11 bases between the germline ends. Germline CDR1 KGHSH, CDR2 LQKENI. The CDR3 runs to 14 residues. CDR3 nucleotides: TGTGCCAGCTCACGAGGGAGAGGGACCGGGGAGCTGTTTTTT. Translating gives CASSRGRGTGELFF.

Note on this clone: The identical CDR3 is also encoded by other nucleotide sequences in the sample. The rearrangement links TRBV3-1 (or the pseudogene TRBV3-2) to TRBJ2-7; no definite D call. Germline V gene sequence: CDR1 LGHDT, CDR2 YNNKEL (reference sequence). V was clipped by 2 bases and J by 4 bases, with 6 bases between them. CDR3 length: 12 residues. CDR3 bases: TGTGCCAGCAGCCAAACCGCGTACGAGCAGTACTTC. Translation gives CASSQTAYEQYF.

The chain couples TRBV19 to TRBJ1-1, with 8 bases aligning to TRBD1. V shed 3 bases and J 6 bases; nucleotides not matched to a gene: 9. Germline V CDR1 and CDR2: LNHDA, SQIVND (reference sequence). The CDR3 consists of 15 residues. In DNA form, the CDR3 reads TGTGCCAGTAGTATTTCCCGGACAGGGACGTCTGAAGCTTTCTTT. It codes for CASSISRTGTSEAFF.

This chain connects TRBV5-1 to TRBJ2-6, with no clear D. The CDR3 has 14 residues. V was pared by 7 bases and J by 0 bases, with 8 bases between. Germline CDR1 is SGHRS and CDR2 is YFSETQ. This chain's CDR3 is CASCPGSGANVLTF. As DNA, the CDR3 is TGCGCCAGCTGCCCAGGCTCTGGGGCCAACGTCCTGACTTTC.

This sequence joins TRBV4-1 and TRBJ2-7; 11 bases agree with TRBD2. V lost 5 bases and J lost 3; bases outside the gene matches: 0. The germline CDR1 and CDR2 sequences are MGHRA and YSYEKL. This CDR3 has 13 amino acids. The CDR3: CASSGTSGYEQYF. CDR3 sequence (DNA): TGCGCCAGCAGCGGGACTAGCGGCTACGAGCAGTACTTC.

This chain connects TRBV5-1 to TRBJ1-1; D perhaps matches TRBD1 (6 bases). V gave up 7 bases and J gave up 1 base, with 17 bases separating them. The CDR3 covers 15 residues. CDR1 SGHRS and CDR2 YFSETQ come from the germline V gene. The CDR3 bases are TGCGCCAGCCACACGGGGTCGGGACAGAACACTGAAGCTTTCTTT. Residues: CASHTGSGQNTEAFF.

The CDR3 sequence: CASSAPQGGTGNTIYF. The CDR3 DNA is TGTGCCAGCAGCGCCCCCCAAGGGGGAACTGGAAACACCATATATTTT. The chain has TRBV7-2 and TRBJ1-3; D is possibly TRBD1 (6 bases). The CDR3 contains 16 residues. Trimming took 5 bases from V and 2 from J, leaving 16 bases between them. The germline V gene encodes CDR1 SGHTA and CDR2 FQGNSA.

This clone was detected only once. The gene calls are TRBV15 and TRBJ1-2; D gene ambiguous. CDR3 length: 15 residues. Germline loops: CDR1 LNHNV, CDR2 YYDKDF (reference sequence). The V end was cut by 3 bases, the J end by 0 bases, with 11 bases between. In DNA form, the CDR3 reads TGTGCCACCAGCAGCGGCAGCCTAGCTAACTATGGCTACACCTTC. Residues: CATSSGSLANYGYTF. The full variable domain, completed using reference TRBV15 and TRBJ1-2, is DAMVIQNPRYQVTQFGKPVTLSCSQTLNHNVMYWYQQKSSQAPKLLFHYYDKDFNNEADTPDNFQSRRPNTSFCFLDIRSPGLGDTAMYLCATSSGSLANYGYTFGSGTRLTVV.

V is TRBV28 and J is TRBJ1-2; 8 nucleotides agree with TRBD1. Germline-derived CDR1 and CDR2 are MDHEN and SYDVKM. This CDR3 contains 16 residues. The V and J ends lost 6 bases and 3 bases, in that order; junction bases with no gene match: 12. The CDR3 DNA reads as TGTGCCAGCAGCACAACCGGGACAGGAGCCGACTATGGCTACACCTTC. Its translation is CASSTTGTGADYGYTF.

The chain links TRBV18 to TRBJ1-5; unclear D gene. The CDR3 has 13 residues. Trimming removed 5 bases at V and 5 bases at J, with 10 bases between. The V gene's germline CDR1 is KGHSH and CDR2 LQKENI. CDR3 sequence: CASSRDIDQPQHF. The CDR3 DNA reads as TGTGCCAGCTCAAGAGACATCGATCAGCCCCAGCATTTT.

The chain employs TRBV19 and TRBJ1-3, with 11 bases fitting TRBD1. There are 15 residues in the CDR3. Germline trimming cut 6 bases from V and 2 bases from J; bases unmatched to any gene: 3. Germline V gene data show CDR1 as LNHDA and CDR2 as SQIVND (reference sequence). The CDR3 region is CASSWDRGTGNTIYF. The CDR3 DNA reads TGTGCCAGTAGCTGGGACAGGGGGACTGGAAACACCATATATTTT.

CDR3 coding DNA: TGTGCCAGCAGCTTAGGACTGAGTACACTATCAGATACGCAGTATTTT. This codes for CASSLGLSTLSDTQYF. This chain connects TRBV7-7 to TRBJ2-3; no clear D. Germline CDR1 SSHAT, CDR2 FNYEAQ (reference sequence). CDR3 length: 16 amino acids. V gave up 1 base and J gave up 4 bases, with 15 bases separating them.